This entry lists 10 T cell receptor beta chains sequenced from one sample in a study of control samples from healthy donors and cancer patients (TCRdb year 2020). Library generation was performed with the immunoSEQ multiplex PCR assay. Sourced from immuneACCESS, this table was stored by TCRdb with only in-frame sequences that have V and J called. A share of the clones is absent; for the studies checked, an unresolved V gene accounts for under half, and the remainder has no known explanation. For this sample the table gives 90,000 to 150,000 clones, of which approximately 88% were detected only once. Approximately 3.2% of the sample belongs to the ten largest clones. The sequenced sample consisted of blood. Receptor source: a man in his forties in good health.

The rearrangement joins TRBV2 to TRBJ1-6; a possible D gene is TRBD1 (5 bases). CDR3 length: 12 amino acids. Trimming stripped 6 bases from V and 14 bases from J, with 14 bases between. Per germline, CDR1 SNHLY and CDR2 FYNNEI. As DNA, the CDR3 is TGTGCCAGCAGCTTGGGGGGTTGGGCCCTCCACTTT. Amino acids: CASSLGGWALHF.

The count of this clone is one. V and J are TRBV5-1 and TRBJ1-2; 7 bases match TRBD1. V trimming: 5 bases; J trimming: 4 bases; junction bases outside the gene matches: 5. Per the germline V gene, CDR1 is SGHRS and CDR2 is YFSETQ. CDR3 length: 13 amino acids. CDR3 DNA: TGCGCCAGCAGAGGCGACAGGGTCTATGGCTACACCTTC. Translated, it gives CASRGDRVYGYTF.

CDR3 DNA sequence: TGTGCCACCAGTGACCACTCAGGACAGCTCAAAGAGACCCAGTACTTC. It yields the protein CATSDHSGQLKETQYF. This chain uses TRBV24-1 with TRBJ2-5; TRBD1 is a possible D gene (6 bases). This CDR3 spans 16 amino acids. V was clipped by 4 bases and J by 3 bases, with 17 bases between them. Per the germline V gene, CDR1 is KGHDR and CDR2 is SFDVKD.

The V and J genes are TRBV19 and TRBJ1-1, with 7 bases aligning to TRBD1. The germline V gene has CDR1 LNHDA and CDR2 SQIVND (reference sequence). V was pared by 0 bases and J by 9 bases, with 13 bases of the junction left unmatched. The CDR3 covers 16 residues. In DNA form, the CDR3 reads TGTGCCAGTAGTATAGACGGGGACAGAAAGACTAGACAAGCTTTCTTT. Its translation: CASSIDGDRKTRQAFF.

Only one count was recorded for this clone. This chain connects TRBV30 to TRBJ2-5; 10 bases are a match to TRBD2. Germline CDR1 reads GTSNPN; CDR2 reads SVGIG (reference sequence). Trimming took 0 bases from V and 1 from J; bases not matched to a gene: 8. This CDR3 is 17 amino acids long. CDR3 sequence: CAWSVGWLAGAQETQYF. The CDR3 DNA is TGTGCCTGGAGTGTAGGGTGGCTAGCGGGGGCCCAAGAGACCCAGTACTTC.

This clone was seen only once. The chain employs TRBV6-6 and TRBJ2-7; D gene uncertain. V gave up 4 bases and J gave up 2 bases, with 18 bases separating them. CDR3 size: 16 residues. The germline V gene has CDR1 MNHNY and CDR2 SVGAGI (reference sequence). CDR3 bases: TGTGCCAGCAGTTCCCTGGTGGGAAGACAACCCTACGAGCAGTACTTC. It codes for CASSSLVGRQPYEQYF.

A word on this clone: One junction end does not reproduce the germline sequence, and a read error may be involved. The chain couples TRBV11-2 to TRBJ1-4; no clear D gene. CDR1 is SGHAT and CDR2 is FQNNGV in the germline V gene. This CDR3 is built from 13 residues. The CDR3 DNA reads as TGTGCCAGCAGCCTAGACGGACCCGGGGAGGGCGATTTT. Its protein product is CASSLDGPGEGDF.

The chain is built from TRBV30 and TRBJ1-5; D gene unclear. With 3 bases removed from V and 6 bases from J, the gap between germline ends came to 15 bases. Germline V lookup: CDR1 GTSNPN, CDR2 SVGIG (reference sequence). This CDR3 contains 14 residues. In DNA form, the CDR3 reads TGTGCCTGGAGCGGTGGGTTAGAAGTTCAGCCCCAGCATTTT. Protein product: CAWSGGLEVQPQHF.

The chain recombines TRBV7-2 with TRBJ2-7; 9 nucleotides align to TRBD1. From germline, CDR1 is SGHTA and CDR2 FQGNSA. The CDR3 totals 15 residues. J lost 6 bases, V lost 5 bases, and 11 bases had no gene match. The CDR3 protein is CASSVAGQGISEQYF. In DNA form, the CDR3 reads TGTGCCAGCAGCGTCGCAGGACAGGGGATTAGCGAGCAGTACTTC.

This chain links TRBV27 with TRBJ2-7; 7 bases are shared with TRBD1. CDR3 length: 13 amino acids. Trimming removed 5 bases from V and 5 bases from J; junction bases left unmatched: 6. CDR1 and CDR2 from the germline V gene are MNHEY and SMNVEV (reference sequence). CDR3 in DNA: TGTGCCAGCAGTCCGTCCGGGACAGACGAGCAGTACTTC. Translating it yields CASSPSGTDEQYF.